This TCR beta chain was retrieved from a study of cytomegalovirus exposure and HLA in healthy donors. Findings and caveats of the study: The authors listed roughly 150 TCR beta chains as cytomegalovirus-associated.

The assay was immunoSEQ multiplex PCR, and TCRdb's table has in-frame clones only and misses some. Among about 170,000 clones, roughly nine tenths were seen once, and the ten largest hold 4.5% to 7%. A word on this clone: The target antigen is unknown.

The sequencing input was PBMCs. The TCR originated in a woman aged 25 to 45 in good health and CMV-seronegative.

As DNA, the CDR3 is TGTGCCAGCAGCGCAGGGTGGAGAGGCTACACCTTC. Protein product: CASSAGWRGYTF. This chain uses TRBV6-1 with TRBJ1-2; the D gene is possibly TRBD1 (5 bases). Germline-derived CDR1 and CDR2 are MNHNS and SASEGT. There are 12 residues in the CDR3. The V gene lost 6 bases and the J gene lost 8 bases, with 13 bases spanning the gap.